Following are 10 T cell receptor beta chains from one sample sequenced in a study of monozygotic twins with inflammatory bowel disease. TCRdb re-called the 5' RACE reads and gives one entry per CDR3 protein, without DNA. The specimen's table records a few hundred thousand distinct CDR3 sequences. Sequences were obtained from blood. These receptors originate from a human donor with ulcerative colitis or Crohn's disease, or a healthy co-twin of an affected twin (not recorded which).

The V call is TRBV7-2, the J call TRBJ2-2; there is no DNA to check the TCRdb D call of TRBD2. CDR3 length: 14 amino acids. The germline V gene has CDR1 SGHTA and CDR2 FQGNSA. The CDR3 loop is CASSSTSGVGELFF. The full variable domain, rest sourced from reference TRBV7-2 and TRBJ2-2, is GAGVSQSPSNKVTEKGKDVELRCDPISGHTALYWYRQSLGQGLEFLIYFQGNSAPDKSGLPSDRFSAERTGGSVSTLTIQRTQQEDSAVYLCASSSTSGVGELFFGEGSRLTVL.

The rearrangement uses TRBV4-2 and TRBJ2-7; without DNA, the TCRdb call of TRBD2 cannot be checked. This CDR3 is built from 16 residues. Germline V CDR1 and CDR2: LGHNA, YNFKEQ. This CDR3 reads CASSQDLQAGTYEQYF.

The chain recombines TRBV6-1 with TRBJ1-2; TCRdb picks TRBD1, but there is no DNA to check that call. Germline CDR1 reads MNHNS; CDR2 reads SASEGT. This CDR3 region has 18 residues. This CDR3 reads CASSELDRTDISNYGYTF.

The chain recombines TRBV20-1 with TRBJ2-4; the TCRdb call, TRBD1, lacks DNA for checking. There are 16 residues in the CDR3. Germline CDR1 reads DFQATT; CDR2 reads SNEGSKA (reference sequence). This CDR3 reads CSADHLKGVGQNIQYF.

The J gene is TRBJ1-2, the V gene TRBV19; TCRdb reports TRBD1, a call that lacks DNA to check it against. CDR3 length: 12 amino acids. From germline, CDR1 is LNHDA and CDR2 SQIVND (reference sequence). CDR3: CASSTRQDGYTF.

The rearrangement joins TRBV5-6 to TRBJ2-7; no DNA is available, so the TRBD1 call from TCRdb remains unchecked. This CDR3 contains 16 residues. Germline lookup yields CDR1 SGHDT and CDR2 YYEEEE. CDR3: CASSPSGAGMDDEQYF.

This chain connects TRBV12-3 or TRBV12-4 to TRBJ2-7; the D call of TRBD2 rests on TCRdb alone, since no DNA is present to check it. The CDR3 spans 15 residues. The CDR3 spells CASSLRRLAEYEQYF.

The chain carries TRBV7-9 and TRBJ2-1; TCRdb designates TRBD1, a call that cannot be tested without DNA. The CDR3 covers 15 residues. Germline V lookup: CDR1 SEHNR, CDR2 FQNEAQ (reference sequence). This CDR3 is CASSYYEGANNEQFF.

The chain combines TRBV4-1 with TRBJ2-2. Germline V lookup: CDR1 MGHRA, CDR2 YSYEKL. CDR3 length: 13 residues. The CDR3 sequence is CASSRQITGELFF.

The chain is built from TRBV12-3 or TRBV12-4 and TRBJ1-2. The CDR3 runs to 15 residues. Here the CDR3 reads CASSLLLTANYGYTF.